One sample yielded the 4 T cell receptor beta chains listed below, sequenced in a study of cytomegalovirus exposure and HLA in healthy donors (dated by TCRdb to about 2017). The library was obtained by the immunoSEQ multiplex PCR assay. TCRdb took over this immuneACCESS table, retaining in-frame rearrangements with V and J assigned. Such tables are incomplete; in checked studies, under half of the missing clones stem from an unresolved V gene, and the remainder is unexplained. The sample records about 73,000 clones, around 94% of which are singletons. Roughly 3.2% of the sample rests with the top ten. The sequenced sample was PBMCs. Receptors were obtained from a woman aged 18-29 years in good health and CMV-seropositive.

This chain uses TRBV28 with TRBJ2-7, with D hard to call. There are 13 residues in the CDR3. The germline V gene encodes CDR1 MDHEN and CDR2 SYDVKM. V lost 3 bases to trimming and J lost 2 bases, with 8 bases between them. The CDR3, as DNA: TGTGCCAGCAGTTTGGGCAGTGCCTACGAGCAGTACTTC. This gives the protein CASSLGSAYEQYF.

This chain connects TRBV4-1 to TRBJ2-5; D is perhaps TRBD1 (5 bases). The CDR3 loop spans 14 amino acids. V lost 1 base and J 5 bases, leaving 11 bases between the germline ends. Germline CDR1 reads MGHRA; CDR2 reads YSYEKL. The CDR3 protein is CASSQAGSRETQYF. The CDR3 DNA is TGCGCCAGCAGCCAAGCAGGGTCGCGCGAGACCCAGTACTTC.

CDR3 DNA: TGTGCCAGAAGCCGGAGACTCCCCGGGGACTACGAGCAGTACTTC. Its protein is CARSRRLPGDYEQYF. V gene TRBV5-3 combines with J gene TRBJ2-7, with D possibly being TRBD2 (5 bases). TRBV5-3 falls under the ORF class, with uncertain function. The length of the CDR3 is 15 residues. The ends were cut back, 4 bases at V and 3 bases at J, with 17 bases in the middle.

The chain carries TRBV7-9 and TRBJ2-7, with D maybe TRBD2 (6 bases). Germline CDR1 reads SEHNR; CDR2 reads FQNEAQ (reference sequence). V lost 5 bases and J lost 4, with 21 bases in between. There are 16 residues in the CDR3. CDR3 amino acids: CASSPRLGGNRYEQYF. CDR3 coding DNA: TGTGCCAGCAGCCCAAGATTGGGGGGTAATCGGTACGAGCAGTACTTC.